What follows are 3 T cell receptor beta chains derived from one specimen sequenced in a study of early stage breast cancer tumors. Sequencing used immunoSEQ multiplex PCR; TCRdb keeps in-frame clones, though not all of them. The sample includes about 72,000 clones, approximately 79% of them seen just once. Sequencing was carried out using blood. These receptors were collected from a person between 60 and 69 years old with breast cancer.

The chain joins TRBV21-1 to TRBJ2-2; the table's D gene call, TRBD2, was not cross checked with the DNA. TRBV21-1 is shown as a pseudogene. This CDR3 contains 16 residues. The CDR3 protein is CASSGRSHANTGELFF. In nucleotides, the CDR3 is TGTGCCAGCAGCGGTAGGAGCCACGCGAACACCGGGGAGCTGTTTTTT.

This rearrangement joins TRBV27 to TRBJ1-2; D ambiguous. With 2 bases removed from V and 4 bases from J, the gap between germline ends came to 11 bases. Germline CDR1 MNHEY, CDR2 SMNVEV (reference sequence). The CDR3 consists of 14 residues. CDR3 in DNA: TGTGCCAGCAGTTTACGGGCGAGGAGCTATGGCTACACCTTC. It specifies CASSLRARSYGYTF.

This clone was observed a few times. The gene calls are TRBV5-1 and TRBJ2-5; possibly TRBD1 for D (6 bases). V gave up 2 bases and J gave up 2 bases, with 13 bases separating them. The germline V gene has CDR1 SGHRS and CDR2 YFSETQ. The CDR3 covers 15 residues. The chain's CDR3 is CASSLGGQPQETQYF. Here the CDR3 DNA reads TGCGCCAGCAGCTTAGGTGGACAGCCTCAAGAGACCCAGTACTTC.